The clone carrying this TCR beta chain was observed a few times. During its preparation, the TCRbeta library received unique molecular identifiers. TCRdb re-called the PCR reads through MiXCR, storing one row per CDR3 protein. This sample has roughly 500,000 distinct CDR3 sequences, with roughly 33% found just once. Looked up from germline, CDR1 is SGHTA and CDR2 is FQGNSA. The V end lost 2 bases, the J end lost 5 bases, and 10 bases lay between the germline ends. The CDR3 covers 13 residues. The data are from a study of T-cell reconstitution after alpha-beta-depleted transplantation in children. The receptor's source is a human donor who donated a stem cell graft to a child with aplastic anemia. The V call is TRBV7-2, the J call TRBJ2-7; possibly TRBD1 or TRBD2 for D (6 bases each). Sequencing used PBMCs from the stem cell graft donor, obtained from the stem cell graft. This CDR3 is CASSLQGRHEQYF. DNA for the CDR3: TGTGCCAGCAGCTTACAGGGGAGGCACGAGCAGTACTTC. Looking up the rest from reference TRBV7-2 and TRBJ2-7 gives the full variable domain: GAGVSQSPSNKVTEKGKDVELRCDPISGHTALYWYRQSLGQGLEFLIYFQGNSAPDKSGLPSDRFSAERTGGSVSTLTIQRTQQEDSAVYLCASSLQGRHEQYFGPGTRLTVT.